A selection of T cell receptor beta chains follows, all from one sample in a study of regulatory T cells in long-lasting Graves disease. One entry per CDR3 protein, called by TCRdb with MiXCR from the multiplex PCR reads. The sample contains 500,000 or so distinct CDR3 sequences, roughly 15% of which appear only once. This sample was also put to use in a study of T cells in Graves' hyperthyroidism and ophthalmopathy.

Sample: peripheral blood mononuclear cells (PBMCs), taken at new diagnosis, from a patient treated with antithyroid drugs. These receptors were collected from a woman aged 35-65 years with Graves disease. The CDR3 runs from the conserved cysteine through the conserved F or W.

J gene | V gene | CDR3 length | CDR3 protein
TRBJ2-1 | TRBV6-1 | 13 | CASSRTGGTEQFF
TRBJ1-3 | TRBV7-9 | 17 | CASSLEAELISGNTIYF
TRBJ2-3 | TRBV7-2 | 15 | CASSLVGGGTDTQYF
TRBJ1-1 | TRBV11-2 | 11 | CASSLSAEAFF
TRBJ1-2 | TRBV3-1 | 13 | CASSQGQTSGYTF
TRBJ2-7 | TRBV29-1 | 15 | CSVELVDTGDYEQYF
TRBJ1-2 | TRBV5-1 | 14 | CASSSDGTDYGYTF
TRBJ2-7 | TRBV5-4 | 14 | CASSHPDGVNEQYF
TRBJ1-1 | TRBV19 | 14 | CASSQGAWGTEAFF
TRBJ2-4 | TRBV11-2 | 13 | CASSQERANIQYF
TRBJ2-5 | TRBV3-1 | 16 | CASSLKGLGWRETQYF
TRBJ2-7 | TRBV7-3 | 15 | CASSLIGQGGYEQYF
TRBJ2-5 | TRBV6-2/TRBV6-3 | 14 | CASSYGTGGETQYF
TRBJ2-7 | TRBV10-3 | 13 | CAISGDRAYEQYF
TRBJ2-5 | TRBV10-2 | 15 | CASSESNGIRETQYF
TRBJ1-1 | TRBV2 | 14 | CASIQTFWNTEAFF
TRBJ2-1 | TRBV11-2 | 12 | CASSSLSGEQFF
TRBJ2-1 | TRBV14 | 19 | CASSQLTSGGAGRYNEQFF
TRBJ2-1 | TRBV7-9 | 13 | CASSLADTLEQFF
TRBJ2-7 | TRBV12-3/TRBV12-4 | 13 | CASSLGDRAGGHF
TRBJ1-1 | TRBV6-1 | 16 | CASSGLDTFMNTEAFF
TRBJ2-1 | TRBV10-2 | 15 | CASSGPGGQYNEQFF
TRBJ2-1 | TRBV14 | 15 | CASSHLAGGANEQFF
TRBJ2-7 | TRBV11-1 | 14 | CASSSGKVNYEQYF
TRBJ2-1 | TRBV3-1 | 11 | CASSHAGEQFF
TRBJ2-1 | TRBV7-3 | 18 | CASSLTSGGTGMWNEQFF
TRBJ1-4 | TRBV7-9 | 14 | CASSLPTGSEKLFF
TRBJ1-1 | TRBV7-3 | 19 | CASSFGGRLREHGDTEAFF
TRBJ1-2 | TRBV6-5 | 14 | CASSYSQGTYGYTF
TRBJ1-4 | TRBV5-5 | 15 | CASSIRDSHGEKLFF
TRBJ1-2 | TRBV13 | 15 | CASSGRTAPSYGYTF
TRBJ2-7 | TRBV30 | 13 | CAWRLTATYEQYF
TRBJ2-1 | TRBV3-1 | 18 | CASSQVDRLAGGHNEQFF
TRBJ2-2 | TRBV12-3/TRBV12-4 | 14 | CASSSIGFTGELFF
TRBJ2-5 | TRBV12-3/TRBV12-4 | 14 | CASSPTSERETQYF
- | TRBV7-9 | 15 | CASSLNPGSQETQYF
TRBJ2-7 | TRBV12-3/TRBV12-4 | 19 | CASSFKWGLSLAGTYEQYF
TRBJ1-5 | TRBV6-1 | 13 | CATKRTANQPQHF
TRBJ1-1 | TRBV6-2/TRBV6-3 | 14 | CASRAQPQNTEAFF
TRBJ1-2 | TRBV10-3 | 12 | CAISPDNYGYTF
TRBJ2-3 | TRBV7-2 | 14 | CASSLRTSGVLEYF
TRBJ1-5 | TRBV18 | 15 | CASLLPGGSYQPQHF
TRBJ1-2 | TRBV28 | 13 | CASRRQGPYGYTF
TRBJ1-4 | TRBV12-5 | 17 | CASAKTPGNATNEKLFF
TRBJ1-5 | TRBV19 | 16 | CASRSRGGDGNQPQHF
TRBJ1-4 | TRBV6-2/TRBV6-3 | 18 | CASSVKTGTGGGGEKLFF
TRBJ1-4 | TRBV30 | 14 | CAWSEGTLNEKLFF
TRBJ1-5 | TRBV6-1 | 15 | CASRLQGIGNQPQHF
TRBJ2-7 | TRBV11-2 | 15 | CASSLTTSGAYEQYF
TRBJ1-1 | TRBV3-1 | 14 | CASSQQWRNTEAFF
TRBJ1-2 | TRBV12-3/TRBV12-4 | 13 | CASSPRVGSGYTF
TRBJ2-3 | TRBV5-4 | 16 | CASRERTGGIADTQYF
TRBJ2-1 | TRBV13 | 15 | CASSPLSEPNNEQFF
TRBJ2-5 | TRBV5-1 | 14 | CASSRGRTEETQYF
TRBJ2-3 | TRBV12-3/TRBV12-4 | 16 | CASSSYLAGGIDTQYF
TRBJ2-1 | TRBV20-1 | 11 | CSAVRLNEQFF
TRBJ2-2 | TRBV18 | 16 | CASSPGGTGITGELFF
TRBJ2-1 | TRBV6-9 | 15 | CASSYLASGEYEQFF
TRBJ2-3 | TRBV7-9 | 15 | CASSLGQLPPDTQYF